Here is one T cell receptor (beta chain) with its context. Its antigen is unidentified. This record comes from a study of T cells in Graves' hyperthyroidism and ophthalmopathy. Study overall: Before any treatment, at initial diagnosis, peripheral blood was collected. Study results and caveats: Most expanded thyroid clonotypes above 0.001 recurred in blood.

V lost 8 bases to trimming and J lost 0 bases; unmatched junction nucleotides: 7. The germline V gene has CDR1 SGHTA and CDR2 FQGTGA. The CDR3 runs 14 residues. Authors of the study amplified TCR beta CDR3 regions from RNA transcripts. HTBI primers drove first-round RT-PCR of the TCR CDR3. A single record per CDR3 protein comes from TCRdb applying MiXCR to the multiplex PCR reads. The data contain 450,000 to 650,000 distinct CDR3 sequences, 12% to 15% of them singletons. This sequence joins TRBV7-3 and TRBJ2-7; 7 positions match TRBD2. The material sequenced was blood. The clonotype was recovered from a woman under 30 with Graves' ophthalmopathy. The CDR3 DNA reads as TGTGCCAGCGCCATGGGGGGGGTCTCCTACGAGCAGTACTTC. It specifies CASAMGGVSYEQYF.